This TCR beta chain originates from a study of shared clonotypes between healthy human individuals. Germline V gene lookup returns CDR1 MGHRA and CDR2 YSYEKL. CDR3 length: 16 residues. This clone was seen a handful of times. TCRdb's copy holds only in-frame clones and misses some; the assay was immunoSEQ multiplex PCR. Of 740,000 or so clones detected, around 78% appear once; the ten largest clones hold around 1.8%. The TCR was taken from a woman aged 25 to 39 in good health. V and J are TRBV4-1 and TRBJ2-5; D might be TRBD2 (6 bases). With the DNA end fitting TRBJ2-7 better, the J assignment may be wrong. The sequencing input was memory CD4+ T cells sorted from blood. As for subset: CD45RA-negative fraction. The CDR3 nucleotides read TGCGCCAGCAGCCAAGAGGGCTCTAGCGCCAACTACGAGCAGTACTTC. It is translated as CASSQEGSSANYEQYF.